Described below is a single T cell receptor (beta chain) sequence and its context. Antigen specificity is unknown. This sample was taken from a study of cytomegalovirus exposure and HLA in healthy donors. Findings of the study overall: There were some public TCRs occurring in many donors, but most TCR sequences were rare. When the data were analyzed later, several of the most significant clusters appeared to be linked to common viral pathogens.

Healthy bone marrow donors supplied every sample. PCR involved 60 Vbeta and 13 Jbeta primers. Per the authors' pipeline: An analysis performed later counted 74 million or so unique TCR beta chains (approximately 10 million of them shared). Generated by immunoSEQ multiplex PCR, the TCRdb table keeps only in-frame clones and is missing some. D and trimming were read from the DNA, whereas the V and J calls and clone size are those reported in that table. The clone table shows 150,000 or so clones, with the ten largest holding 1% to 1.5%. The sample was PBMCs. The TCR was taken from a woman aged 55-70 years in good health and CMV-seronegative.

This chain's CDR3 is CASSTGGKSKNIQYF. The CDR3 DNA reads as TGTGCCAGCAGTACAGGGGGCAAATCCAAAAACATTCAGTACTTC. V is TRBV27 and J is TRBJ2-4; TRBD1 matches 9 bases. This CDR3 has 15 residues. The junction had 4 bases not matched to a gene; V was cut back by 5 bases and J by 2 bases. Germline CDR1 is MNHEY and CDR2 is SMNVEV (reference sequence).